These T cell receptor beta chains were read from a single sample in a study of OX40 agonist ivuxolimab in advanced cancers. The assay was immunoSEQ multiplex PCR, and TCRdb's table has in-frame clones only and misses some. The sample yields some 78,000 clones, more than 75% seen once. Sample: CD4+ or CD8+ T cells sorted from blood, taken in a trial of the OX40 agonist ivuxolimab. The receptor set was obtained from an adult with an advanced solid tumor such as melanoma, head and neck, liver or kidney cancer. Each CDR3 is given with its conserved first and last residue. Each record gives: V gene, clone size, CDR3 protein. Some rows have no size entry. The others give once, few or many, or a class for an expanded clone.

v_gene: TRBV6-6
abundance: NA
CDR3aa: CASSYDSYEQYF

v_gene: TRBV7-9
abundance: few
CDR3aa: CASSLGNSRNF

v_gene: TRBV5-4
abundance: NA
CDR3aa: CASSGGTSDRAGDTQYF

v_gene: TRBV7-3
abundance: few
CDR3aa: CASSFGTGYEQYF

v_gene: TRBV7-9
abundance: NA
CDR3aa: CASSLTGVGGNTIYF

v_gene: TRBV5-1
abundance: NA
CDR3aa: CASSLGTADRGFF

v_gene: TRBV21-1
abundance: NA
CDR3aa: CASSKQTDTQYF

v_gene: TRBV27
abundance: NA
CDR3aa: CASSLWGAGTGYTF

v_gene: TRBV6-5
abundance: NA
CDR3aa: CASRRAGGNQPQHF

v_gene: TRBV28
abundance: NA
CDR3aa: CASGGGGTDTQYF

v_gene: TRBV7-2
abundance: NA
CDR3aa: CASSPLGASRLGYTF

v_gene: TRBV18
abundance: NA
CDR3aa: CASSPGQGEQPQHF

v_gene: TRBV7-8
abundance: few
CDR3aa: CASSQEGILMNTEAFF

v_gene: TRBV18
abundance: once
CDR3aa: CASSPGGGREKLFF

v_gene: TRBV27
abundance: NA
CDR3aa: CASSPGDSSTIYF

v_gene: TRBV6-5
abundance: NA
CDR3aa: CASSYLGSSGNTIYF

v_gene: TRBV7-9
abundance: few
CDR3aa: CASSSPGQGKAEAFF

v_gene: TRBV5-4
abundance: NA
CDR3aa: CASSLERNTEAFF

v_gene: TRBV28
abundance: NA
CDR3aa: CASRANRDSSPGYTF

v_gene: TRBV6-1
abundance: NA
CDR3aa: CANRGTGSYNEQFF

v_gene: TRBV14
abundance: NA
CDR3aa: CASSLTSGGPNEQFF

v_gene: TRBV18
abundance: NA
CDR3aa: CAGGRSHNTEAFF

v_gene: TRBV4-1
abundance: few
CDR3aa: CASSPRTGFNYEQYF

v_gene: TRBV9
abundance: NA
CDR3aa: CASSVVVGYGSPLHF

v_gene: TRBV9
abundance: NA
CDR3aa: CASSDNRGPPETQYF

v_gene: TRBV7-8
abundance: NA
CDR3aa: CASSPRTDQETQYF

v_gene: TRBV7-2
abundance: NA
CDR3aa: CASSRLAGTNTGELFF

v_gene: TRBV6-1
abundance: once
CDR3aa: CASSEARVGAEAFF

v_gene: TRBV15
abundance: NA
CDR3aa: CATSPRREVSRSYTF

v_gene: TRBV28
abundance: NA
CDR3aa: CASSSSTGGGYTIYF

v_gene: TRBV9
abundance: NA
CDR3aa: CASSGRPAGYEQFF

v_gene: TRBV9
abundance: NA
CDR3aa: CASSPRDRENTEAFF

v_gene: TRBV10-3
abundance: NA
CDR3aa: CAISEDLVVYTF

v_gene: TRBV4-3
abundance: NA
CDR3aa: CASSQGQRYGYTF

v_gene: TRBV28
abundance: NA
CDR3aa: CAKGGNSPLHF

v_gene: TRBV2
abundance: NA
CDR3aa: CASRISVGPSYEQYF

v_gene: TRBV11-2
abundance: NA
CDR3aa: CASTRKWGSSYNEQFF

v_gene: TRBV4-3
abundance: NA
CDR3aa: CASSRRLAGGPDTQYF

v_gene: TRBV6-6
abundance: NA
CDR3aa: CASRSLDTIYF

v_gene: TRBV19
abundance: NA
CDR3aa: CASSIRGNSYEQYF

v_gene: TRBV2
abundance: NA
CDR3aa: CASSEALDGGYTF

v_gene: TRBV19
abundance: NA
CDR3aa: CASLRGSGANVLTF

v_gene: TRBV6-1
abundance: NA
CDR3aa: CASITGKGTQSQHF

v_gene: TRBV27
abundance: NA
CDR3aa: CASSREGRGYEQYF

v_gene: TRBV18
abundance: NA
CDR3aa: CASSQGQGNQPQHF

v_gene: TRBV7-9
abundance: NA
CDR3aa: CASRAGEGSIQYF

v_gene: TRBV5-6
abundance: NA
CDR3aa: CASSPIRVVGGYTF

v_gene: TRBV14
abundance: NA
CDR3aa: CASSQDRIGYTF

v_gene: TRBV15
abundance: NA
CDR3aa: CATSIRTGRERYTQYF

v_gene: TRBV10-3
abundance: NA
CDR3aa: CAISEWGTDTQYF

v_gene: TRBV6-1
abundance: NA
CDR3aa: CASRATGGNQPQHF

v_gene: TRBV9
abundance: NA
CDR3aa: CASSVAIDQPQHF

v_gene: TRBV7-9
abundance: NA
CDR3aa: CASNDQGGVEETQYF

v_gene: TRBV7-2
abundance: NA
CDR3aa: CASSLLPTDTQYF

v_gene: TRBV7-9
abundance: once
CDR3aa: CASSLARGGGTDTQYF

v_gene: TRBV19
abundance: NA
CDR3aa: CASSDREKNTGELFF

v_gene: TRBV4-1
abundance: few
CDR3aa: CASSQDRTWGTEAFF

v_gene: TRBV7-8
abundance: once
CDR3aa: CASSLAWAGGEGYTF

v_gene: TRBV7-2
abundance: NA
CDR3aa: CASSFTGYEQYF